This T cell receptor beta chain was found in a study of cytomegalovirus exposure and HLA in healthy donors. PCR was performed using 60 Vbeta and 13 Jbeta primers. The repertoire was sequenced with immunoSEQ multiplex PCR; TCRdb's copy has only in-frame clones and lacks some. The sample contains 150,000 or so clones, around 84% of which appear only once. Looked up from germline, CDR1 is SGHRS and CDR2 is YFSETQ. This CDR3 contains 14 residues. J lost 8 bases, V lost 0 bases, and 3 bases had no gene match. Source material: PBMCs. The rearrangement joins TRBV5-1 to TRBJ2-1; 9 nucleotides line up with TRBD2. This TCR was sampled from a woman between 40 and 55 years old in good health and CMV-seronegative. The CDR3 is CASSLARGGYEQFF. The CDR3 DNA is TGCGCCAGCAGCTTGGCGCGGGGGGGGTATGAGCAGTTCTTC.